Listed below are T cell receptor beta chains from one sample, sequenced in a study of T-cell memory formation after mild COVID-19. TCRdb re-analysed the 5' RACE reads in MiXCR, keeping a single row per CDR3 protein. The sample holds 150,000 or so distinct CDR3 sequences, 13% to 15% seen once. The specimen sequenced was PBMCs or a T cell subset sorted from them (not recorded which). The source of these receptors is an adult woman who had mild COVID-19 (a few samples of this study predate the infection). Cell type and time point are not known. The CDR3 runs from the conserved cysteine through the conserved F or W. The D gene is left open where the match is weak. Some rows have no size entry. The others give once, few or many, or a class for an expanded clone.

d_gene: NA
v_gene: TRBV25-1
abundance: many
j_gene: TRBJ1-2
CDR3aa: CASSEYSAGNYGYTF
CDR3nt: TGTGCCAGCAGTGAATATTCGGCAGGGAATTATGGCTACACCTTC

d_gene: NA
v_gene: TRBV13
abundance: NA
j_gene: TRBJ2-2
CDR3aa: CASSFIRNPTGRNTGELFF
CDR3nt: TGTGCCAGCAGCTTCATTCGGAATCCTACGGGTAGGAACACCGGGGAGCTGTTTTTT

d_gene: NA
v_gene: TRBV6-5
abundance: few
j_gene: TRBJ1-4
CDR3aa: CASSRQPTGTVNEKLFF
CDR3nt: TGTGCCAGCAGCCGCCAACCTACAGGGACGGTTAATGAAAAACTGTTTTTT

d_gene: TRBD1
v_gene: TRBV2
abundance: few
j_gene: TRBJ1-2
CDR3aa: CASSGTGRIDGYTF
CDR3nt: TGTGCCAGCAGCGGGACAGGGAGGATCGATGGCTACACCTTC

d_gene: NA
v_gene: TRBV24-1
abundance: NA
j_gene: TRBJ1-2
CDR3aa: CATSDLLDSGYYGYTF
CDR3nt: TGTGCCACCAGTGACCTGCTAGATTCGGGCTACTATGGCTACACCTTC

d_gene: NA
v_gene: TRBV7-9
abundance: NA
j_gene: TRBJ2-1
CDR3aa: CASSSRAQGTNEQFF
CDR3nt: TGTGCCAGCAGCTCCCGCGCACAGGGTACCAATGAGCAGTTCTTC

d_gene: NA
v_gene: TRBV18
abundance: NA
j_gene: TRBJ2-1
CDR3aa: CASSPPDGPYNEQFF
CDR3nt: TGTGCCAGCTCACCACCGGACGGACCCTACAATGAGCAGTTCTTC

d_gene: TRBD2
v_gene: TRBV7-2
abundance: few
j_gene: TRBJ2-7
CDR3aa: CASRFGLALGYEQYF
CDR3nt: TGTGCCAGCAGATTCGGACTAGCGCTGGGTTACGAGCAGTACTTC

d_gene: TRBD1
v_gene: TRBV9
abundance: few
j_gene: TRBJ1-1
CDR3aa: CASSPSRDRGQNTEAFF
CDR3nt: TGTGCCAGCAGCCCCTCCCGGGACAGGGGACAGAACACTGAAGCTTTCTTT

d_gene: TRBD2
v_gene: TRBV7-2
abundance: NA
j_gene: TRBJ2-1
CDR3aa: CASSLSGLASVSYNEQFF
CDR3nt: TGTGCCAGCAGCTTATCGGGACTAGCGAGTGTCTCCTACAATGAGCAGTTCTTC

d_gene: TRBD2
v_gene: TRBV3-1
abundance: NA
j_gene: TRBJ2-1
CDR3aa: CASSKGLAESYNEQFF
CDR3nt: TGTGCCAGCAGCAAGGGACTAGCGGAATCCTACAATGAGCAGTTCTTC

d_gene: TRBD2
v_gene: TRBV4-1
abundance: NA
j_gene: TRBJ2-5
CDR3aa: CASSQDLAGGQETQYF
CDR3nt: TGCGCCAGCAGCCAAGATCTAGCGGGGGGACAAGAGACCCAGTACTTC

d_gene: NA
v_gene: TRBV7-2
abundance: few
j_gene: TRBJ2-3
CDR3aa: CASSPTGSTSTDTQYF
CDR3nt: TGTGCCAGCAGCCCTACAGGGTCCACTAGCACAGATACGCAGTATTTT

d_gene: NA
v_gene: TRBV12-3/TRBV12-4
abundance: NA
j_gene: TRBJ2-7
CDR3aa: CASSPRRYEQYF
CDR3nt: TGTGCCAGCAGTCCCCGAAGATACGAGCAGTACTTC

d_gene: TRBD2
v_gene: TRBV6-6
abundance: many
j_gene: TRBJ2-3
CDR3aa: CASSYLGGSRADTQYF
CDR3nt: TGTGCCAGCAGTTACCTCGGGGGGAGCCGGGCAGATACGCAGTATTTT

d_gene: TRBD2
v_gene: TRBV11-2
abundance: NA
j_gene: TRBJ2-3
CDR3aa: CASSLDVLAGTPDTQYF
CDR3nt: TGTGCCAGCAGCTTAGATGTACTAGCGGGGACTCCAGATACGCAGTATTTT

d_gene: NA
v_gene: TRBV30
abundance: few
j_gene: TRBJ2-7
CDR3aa: CAWSVTGGPLEQYF
CDR3nt: TGTGCCTGGAGTGTAACCGGAGGGCCCCTCGAGCAGTACTTC

d_gene: NA
v_gene: TRBV27
abundance: NA
j_gene: TRBJ2-5
CDR3aa: CASSGRADQETQYF
CDR3nt: TGTGCCAGCAGCGGCAGGGCAGACCAAGAGACCCAGTACTTC

d_gene: NA
v_gene: TRBV20-1
abundance: NA
j_gene: TRBJ2-3
CDR3aa: CSASRPGVTDTQYF
CDR3nt: TGCAGTGCTAGTCGGCCTGGGGTCACAGATACGCAGTATTTT

d_gene: TRBD1
v_gene: TRBV12-3/TRBV12-4
abundance: few
j_gene: TRBJ1-1
CDR3aa: CASREPGQGTEAFF
CDR3nt: TGTGCCAGCAGGGAACCGGGACAGGGCACTGAAGCTTTCTTT

d_gene: NA
v_gene: TRBV6-1
abundance: few
j_gene: TRBJ2-7
CDR3aa: CASSDGGTSYEQYF
CDR3nt: TGTGCCAGCAGTGATGGCGGCACCTCCTACGAGCAGTACTTC

d_gene: NA
v_gene: TRBV7-9
abundance: NA
j_gene: TRBJ2-1
CDR3aa: CASQGQLNEQFF
CDR3nt: TGTGCCAGTCAAGGGCAACTTAATGAGCAGTTCTTC